This T cell receptor beta chain was found in a study of blood T cells in healthy people across ages. A second PCR, run for roughly 6 to 11 cycles, used a sample-barcoded 5' primer plus a J-beta primer mix. Samples each returned at least 3 million CDR3-containing paired-end reads. Each CDR3 protein gets one entry after TCRdb re-called the 5' RACE reads with MiXCR. The sample consists of fewer than 750,000 distinct CDR3 sequences, around 50% of them appearing once. Study-wide points: The recorded TCR beta diversity per million T cells decreased in a roughly linear manner with age.

Per-sample PBMC isolation yielded at least 6.5 million cells. Between the trimmed V and J ends, which lost 6 bases and 2 bases, there was a span of 10 bases. This CDR3 is built from 13 residues. CDR1 is SNHLY and CDR2 is FYNNEI in the germline V gene. Regarding this clonotype: The antigen is not known.

This receptor was obtained from an elderly man in good health. The chain joins TRBV2 to TRBJ1-1, with D uncertain. Sequenced sample: blood. CDR3 bases: TGTGCCAGCAGAGCCACGGTAAACACTGAAGCTTTCTTT. It codes for CASRATVNTEAFF.